A single sample gave rise to the 26 T cell receptor beta chains below, sequenced in a study of T cells in Graves' hyperthyroidism and ophthalmopathy (dated by TCRdb to between 2018 and 2021). Library preparation used multiplex PCR. The reads were generated on an Illumina HiSeq 2000. The TCR beta CDR3 regions were amplified from RNA transcripts. For the first round of RT-PCR on the TCR CDR3, the HTBI primer set was used together with the Qiagen OneStep RT-PCR kit. TCRdb trimmed public reads at Q25 via fastp, called clones via MiXCR and kept in-frame beta chains. CDR3 protein sequences are deduplicated, and each keeps its most common genes and DNA. The sample profile shows over 450,000 distinct CDR3 sequences; about 15% of them were found once. The top ten constitute about 17% of the sample. Sequenced sample: blood. All receptors derive from a woman aged 18-35 years with Graves' hyperthyroidism.

This clonotype was seen at least ten times. The chain is built from TRBV6-1 and TRBJ2-7, with TRBD1 matching over 11 bases. The germline V gene encodes CDR1 MNHNS and CDR2 SASEGT. Trimming removed 2 bases from V and 3 bases from J; junction bases left unmatched: 3. This CDR3 is 15 amino acids long. The CDR3: CASSEIGTGGYEQYF. CDR3 nucleotide sequence: TGTGCCAGCAGTGAAATTGGGACAGGGGGCTACGAGCAGTACTTC.

The chain combines TRBV2 with TRBJ2-1; TRBD2 agrees at 11 bases. The V gene end was trimmed by 6 bases and the J gene end by 8 bases; junction bases not matched to a gene: 21. This CDR3 comprises 19 residues. Germline assignment: CDR1 SNHLY and CDR2 FYNNEI. CDR3 sequence (DNA): TGTGCCAGCAGCCAATCCCCACTAGCGGGAGTCCCTGATTACGATGAGCAGTTCTTC. This translates into CASSQSPLAGVPDYDEQFF.

V and J are TRBV11-2 and TRBJ1-2; D call uncertain. The germline V gene has CDR1 SGHAT and CDR2 FQNNGV. The CDR3 loop spans 13 amino acids. V lost 0 bases to trimming and J lost 6 bases, with 8 bases between them. The CDR3 DNA is TGTGCCAGCAGCTTAGAAGCGACGGATGGCTACACCTTC. This translates into CASSLEATDGYTF.

This clonotype was recorded many times. The chain recombines TRBV12-3 or TRBV12-4 with TRBJ2-7; 16 bases are shared with TRBD2. The V segment lost 6 bases and the J segment 5 bases; nucleotides outside the gene matches: 13. The CDR3 covers 18 residues. In DNA form, the CDR3 reads TGTGCCAGCAGCCCCTCTTTGGGGACTAGCGGGAGGGCCCACGAGCAGTACTTC. Residues: CASSPSLGTSGRAHEQYF.

This clonotype was detected only once. The V and J genes are TRBV5-6 and TRBJ2-7; 14 bases fit TRBD2. Trimming took 2 bases from V and 6 from J; bases not matched to a gene: 7. CDR1 is SGHDT and CDR2 is YYEEEE in the germline V gene. CDR3 length equals 16 residues. CDR3: CASSLEGLAGVSEQYF. CDR3 DNA: TGTGCCAGCAGCTTAGAGGGACTAGCGGGAGTATCCGAGCAGTACTTC.

Ten or more counts support this clonotype. The rearrangement uses TRBV11-1 and TRBJ2-7; tentative D call: TRBD2 (6 bases). Trimming took off 3 bases at V and 0 bases at J, with 12 bases between the two ends. The CDR3 is made up of 15 amino acids. Germline CDR1 is SGHAT and CDR2 is FQDESV (reference sequence). The CDR3 spells CASSLDYPSSYEQYV. CDR3 in DNA: TGTGCCAGCAGCTTGGACTACCCGAGCTCCTACGAGCAGTACGTC.

This clonotype was detected ten times or more. The CDR3 region is CASSLNPGPEAFF. In nucleotides, the CDR3 is TGTGCCAGCAGTTTGAACCCCGGGCCTGAAGCTTTCTTT. The V call is TRBV27, the J call TRBJ1-1; D is unresolved. The V gene's germline CDR1 is MNHEY and CDR2 SMNVEV (reference sequence). Trimming took off 3 bases at V and 6 bases at J, with 11 bases between the two ends. The CDR3 has 13 residues.

At least ten counts were recorded for this clonotype. J is TRBJ2-1 and V is TRBV2; no firm D call. Trimming stripped 8 bases from V and 6 bases from J, with 8 bases between. This CDR3 has 11 amino acids. Per the germline V gene, CDR1 is SNHLY and CDR2 is FYNNEI. In nucleotides, the CDR3 is TGTGCCAGCGATTACGGCAATGAGCAGTTCTTC. As protein: CASDYGNEQFF.

V and J are TRBV7-2 and TRBJ2-7; tentatively, D is TRBD2 (6 bases). V was cut by 5 bases and J by 1 base, with 12 bases left in between. Germline-derived CDR1 and CDR2 are SGHTA and FQGNSA. The CDR3 covers 14 residues. DNA for the CDR3: TGTGCCAGCAGCAGGGGACTGACGTCCTACGAGCAGTACTTC. Translation: CASSRGLTSYEQYF. The full variable domain, rest sourced from reference TRBV7-2 and TRBJ2-7, is GAGVSQSPSNKVTEKGKDVELRCDPISGHTALYWYRQSLGQGLEFLIYFQGNSAPDKSGLPSDRFSAERTGGSVSTLTIQRTQQEDSAVYLCASSRGLTSYEQYFGPGTRLTVT.

The chain is built from TRBV12-3 or TRBV12-4 and TRBJ2-2; D perhaps matches TRBD2 (6 bases). The CDR3 loop spans 14 amino acids. V lost 7 bases and J 1 base, leaving 10 bases between the germline ends. The CDR3: CASNQGGNTGELFF. DNA for the CDR3: TGTGCCAGCAATCAGGGAGGGAACACCGGGGAGCTGTTTTTT.

This clonotype was detected many times. This sequence joins TRBV29-1 and TRBJ2-5; TRBD1 might be the D (6 bases). Germline assignment: CDR1 SQVTM and CDR2 ANQGSEA. The CDR3 totals 15 residues. V was shortened by 0 bases and J by 7 bases, with 18 bases between the two germline ends. As DNA, the CDR3 is TGCAGCGTTGAAGATCTTAGGACAGTGGCGGGGACCCAGTACTTC. This sequence encodes CSVEDLRTVAGTQYF.

Only a few counts were recorded for this clonotype. The chain recombines TRBV7-2 with TRBJ1-4, with no clear D. Germline CDR1 and CDR2: SGHTA and FQGNSA. The V and J ends lost 2 bases and 2 bases respectively, with 6 bases between them. This CDR3 spans 14 amino acids. The CDR3 is CASSLMRTNEKLFF. CDR3 sequence (DNA): TGTGCCAGCAGCTTAATGAGGACTAATGAAAAACTGTTTTTT.

This clonotype was found many times. The chain links TRBV12-3 or TRBV12-4 to TRBJ1-5; perhaps TRBD1 as D (5 bases). There are 14 residues in the CDR3. The V gene lost 5 bases and the J gene lost 6 bases, with 14 bases spanning the gap. As DNA, the CDR3 is TGTGCCAGCAGTGTCCAGGGTTCGGCTCAGCCCCAGCATTTT. As protein: CASSVQGSAQPQHF.

This chain connects TRBV2 to TRBJ1-1, with D maybe TRBD1 (6 bases). Trimming shortened V by 6 bases and J by 1 base, and 12 bases separated the two germline ends. The CDR3 extends over 14 amino acids. Germline CDR1 reads SNHLY; CDR2 reads FYNNEI. The CDR3 region is CASSQDRRNTEAFF. In DNA, the CDR3 is TGTGCCAGCAGCCAGGACAGACGGAACACTGAAGCTTTCTTT.

This clonotype was detected many times. V usage is TRBV7-9 and J usage is TRBJ2-1, with unresolved D. The germline V and J ends were trimmed by 1 base and 9 bases, with 10 bases remaining between them. The CDR3 spans 13 residues. The V gene's germline CDR1 is SEHNR and CDR2 FQNEAQ (reference sequence). The CDR3 protein is CASSLGNHAEQFF. The CDR3 bases are TGTGCCAGCAGCTTAGGTAACCACGCTGAGCAGTTCTTC.

This clonotype was observed many times. The genes are TRBV7-3 and TRBJ2-1; maybe TRBD2 (5 bases). The CDR3 is 13 residues long. In germline, CDR1 is SGHTA, CDR2 FQGTGA. V lost 5 bases and J lost 5, with 10 bases in between. CDR3 sequence: CASSQTKNNEQFF. The CDR3 region has the DNA TGTGCCAGCAGCCAGACTAAAAACAATGAGCAGTTCTTC. Complete variable domain (other parts from reference TRBV7-3 and TRBJ2-1): GAGVSQTPSNKVTEKGKYVELRCDPISGHTALYWYRQSLGQGPEFLIYFQGTGAADDSGLPNDRFFAVRPEGSVSTLKIQRTERGDSAVYLCASSQTKNNEQFFGPGTRLTVL.

In its sample, this clonotype was seen many times. V gene TRBV29-1 combines with J gene TRBJ1-1; 9 positions agree with TRBD1. CDR1 and CDR2 from the germline V gene are SQVTM and ANQGSEA. V shed 1 base and J 3 bases; nucleotides not matched to a gene: 0. The CDR3 has 13 residues. CDR3 DNA: TGCAGCGTTGAAGGGACAGGGGACACTGAAGCTTTCTTT. It encodes CSVEGTGDTEAFF.

V is TRBV9 and J is TRBJ2-7; 8 nucleotides line up with TRBD2. Germline V lookup: CDR1 SGDLS, CDR2 YYNGEE. V dropped 1 base and J dropped 3; count of bases not matched to a gene: 3. This CDR3 spans 14 amino acids. The CDR3 DNA reads as TGTGCCAGCAGCGTAACAACTAGCGGCTACGAGCAGTACTTC. Translating gives CASSVTTSGYEQYF.

V and J are TRBV11-2 and TRBJ2-3, with D uncertain. Trimming shortened V by 3 bases and J by 5 bases, and 12 bases separated the two germline ends. The CDR3 contains 14 residues. Per germline, CDR1 SGHAT and CDR2 FQNNGV. CDR3 sequence: CASSFASLGDTQYF. Here the CDR3 DNA reads TGTGCCAGCAGCTTCGCCAGCTTGGGAGATACGCAGTATTTT. Full variable domain (rest looked up from reference TRBV11-2 and TRBJ2-3): EAGVAQSPRYKIIEKRQSVAFWCNPISGHATLYWYQQILGQGPKLLIQFQNNGVVDDSQLPKDRFSAERLKGVDSTLKIQPAKLEDSAVYLCASSFASLGDTQYFGPGTRLTVL.

The gene calls are TRBV4-1 and TRBJ2-1; TRBD1 agrees at 7 bases. Losses at the gene ends were 0 bases for V and 5 bases for J; bases not matched to a gene: 10. Germline V gene sequence: CDR1 MGHRA, CDR2 YSYEKL. The CDR3 is 17 amino acids. CDR3 protein: CASSQERRRDSDNEQFF. CDR3 DNA sequence: TGCGCCAGCAGCCAAGAGCGTCGCCGGGACAGTGACAATGAGCAGTTCTTC.

This clonotype occurred many times. Germline is not matched at one junction end, which may reflect a read error. This chain joins TRBV12-3 or TRBV12-4 and TRBJ2-1, with TRBD2 identical over 12 bases. This CDR3 has 16 residues. The CDR3 spells CASSLAGGPGYNEQFF. The CDR3 DNA is TGTGCCAGCAGTCTAGCGGGAGGGCCGGGGTACAATGAGCAGTTCTTC.

Many counts were recorded for this clonotype. This chain links TRBV11-3 with TRBJ2-2, with 8 bases identical to TRBD2. Germline assignment: CDR1 SGHNT and CDR2 YENEEA. The V gene end was trimmed by 1 base and the J gene end by 3 bases; junction bases not matched to a gene: 7. CDR3 size: 17 residues. CDR3 loop: CASSLGLAGGYTGELFF. CDR3 sequence (DNA): TGTGCCAGCAGCTTAGGGCTGGCGGGAGGTTACACCGGGGAGCTGTTTTTT.

This clonotype was seen at least ten times. V and J are TRBV28 and TRBJ1-2, with TRBD1 identical over 8 bases. Trimming removed 2 bases from V and 6 bases from J; junction bases left unmatched: 8. The V gene's germline CDR1 is MDHEN and CDR2 SYDVKM. The CDR3 has 15 amino acids. CDR3 in DNA: TGTGCCAGCAGTTTACCCAGGGGGCCGGTCGATGGCTACACCTTC. It codes for CASSLPRGPVDGYTF.

This clonotype was seen repeatedly, ten times or more. The chain links TRBV19 to TRBJ2-2; 9 bases match TRBD2. Germline CDR1 and CDR2: LNHDA and SQIVND (reference sequence). This CDR3 has 16 residues. Trimming removed 7 bases from V and 4 bases from J; junction bases left unmatched: 10. The CDR3 DNA reads as TGTGCCAGTACCCTAGCGGGAACGCGTGGCACCGGGGAGCTGTTTTTT. Its translation is CASTLAGTRGTGELFF.

This clonotype came up many times. The V call is TRBV10-3, the J call TRBJ2-6, with 7 positions matching TRBD1. The length of the CDR3 is 15 residues. The junction had 4 bases not matched to a gene; V was cut back by 8 bases and J by 0 bases. CDR1 and CDR2 (germline): ENHRY, SYGVKD. Here the CDR3 reads CAIGTALSGANVLTF. The CDR3, as DNA: TGTGCCATCGGGACAGCCCTCTCTGGGGCCAACGTCCTGACTTTC.

This clonotype was counted at least ten times. The chain is built from TRBV10-2 and TRBJ2-1; 10 bases fit TRBD2. CDR3 size: 15 residues. J gave up 2 bases and V 4 bases, and 2 bases lay outside the gene matches. Germline CDR1 reads WSHSY; CDR2 reads SAAADI. The chain's CDR3 is CASSGLAGPYNEQFF. CDR3 nucleotide sequence: TGCGCCAGCAGTGGACTAGCGGGTCCCTACAATGAGCAGTTCTTC.